These 27 T cell receptor beta chains were all obtained from the same sample, sequenced in a study of blood T cell repertoires in COVID-19. Libraries were prepared by immunoSEQ multiplex PCR; TCRdb keeps only in-frame clonotypes and omits some of them. The sample yields about 250,000 clones, 88% seen once. The sequencing input was PBMCs or T cells enriched from blood (not recorded which). The receptors shown here come from a woman aged 50 to 60 who had recovered from COVID-19.

This sequence joins TRBV9 and TRBJ1-5; TRBD1 matches at 7 bases. Germline CDR1 SGDLS, CDR2 YYNGEE. The CDR3 is made up of 15 amino acids. The J segment lost 7 bases and the V segment lost 3 bases, leaving 10 bases of the junction unmatched. CDR3 region: CASSASTGFGQPQHF. CDR3 DNA: TGTGCCAGCAGCGCATCGACAGGGTTTGGGCAGCCCCAGCATTTT.

The chain employs TRBV3-1 (or the pseudogene TRBV3-2) and TRBJ2-7; 13 nucleotides match TRBD2. Germline V gene data show CDR1 as LGHDT and CDR2 as YNNKEL (reference sequence). With 4 bases clipped from V and 7 bases from J, the junction kept 7 bases outside the gene matches. The CDR3 sequence is 15 residues long. This CDR3 is CASSLTSGRAGEQYF. Here the CDR3 DNA reads TGTGCCAGCAGCCTAACTAGCGGGAGGGCCGGGGAGCAGTACTTC.

The chain is built from TRBV5-1 and TRBJ1-1; D gene ambiguous. Trimming stripped 2 bases from V and 7 bases from J, with 15 bases between. This CDR3 contains 14 residues. Germline V gene lookup returns CDR1 SGHRS and CDR2 YFSETQ. CDR3 amino acids: CASSFEGMKSEAFF. The CDR3 nucleotides read TGCGCCAGCAGCTTTGAGGGTATGAAGAGTGAAGCTTTCTTT.

The chain joins TRBV28 to TRBJ2-2, with 10 nucleotides matching TRBD1. CDR1 and CDR2 from the germline V gene are MDHEN and SYDVKM. The V segment lost 7 bases and the J segment 6 bases; nucleotides outside the gene matches: 5. There are 14 residues in the CDR3. The CDR3 sequence: CASKRQGAAGELFF. The CDR3 region has the DNA TGTGCCAGCAAACGACAGGGGGCGGCCGGGGAGCTGTTTTTT.

The J gene is TRBJ2-2, the V gene TRBV5-1; TRBD1 matches 9 bases. The V gene's germline CDR1 is SGHRS and CDR2 YFSETQ. J was trimmed by 4 bases and V by 4 bases; bases with no gene match: 5. This CDR3 is 15 amino acids long. CDR3 sequence: CASSIQQGATGELFF. CDR3 nucleotides: TGCGCCAGCAGCATACAACAGGGGGCCACCGGGGAGCTGTTTTTT.

This chain links TRBV4-3 with TRBJ1-4, with D unclear. Deletions cut 0 bases from V and 9 bases from J, with 11 bases between. Germline loops: CDR1 LGHNA, CDR2 YSLEER. The CDR3 consists of 14 residues. CDR3 sequence: CASSQDWEGKKLFF. CDR3 coding DNA: TGCGCCAGCAGCCAAGATTGGGAGGGCAAAAAACTGTTTTTT.

The gene calls are TRBV5-1 and TRBJ2-5, with 16 nucleotides matching TRBD2. The ends lost 5 bases at V and 5 bases at J; junction bases unmatched: 12. The length of the CDR3 is 18 residues. CDR1 is SGHRS, CDR2 YFSETQ, per germline. The CDR3 is CASSRSGLAGGPVETQYF. The CDR3 bases are TGCGCCAGCAGTCGGTCGGGACTAGCGGGAGGGCCCGTGGAGACCCAGTACTTC.

V is TRBV5-6 and J is TRBJ1-4; no clear D. The CDR3 has 16 residues. Germline V gene lookup returns CDR1 SGHDT and CDR2 YYEEEE. Trimming pared 0 bases from V and 5 bases from J, leaving 14 bases between. CDR3 DNA: TGTGCCAGCAGCTTGGGGGCGGGATCTCCCAATGAAAAACTGTTTTTT. Translating it yields CASSLGAGSPNEKLFF.

This chain uses TRBV19 with TRBJ1-2, with 8 bases aligning to TRBD1. The CDR3 contains 18 residues. The ends lost 7 bases at V and 0 bases at J; junction bases unmatched: 16. The germline V gene has CDR1 LNHDA and CDR2 SQIVND (reference sequence). The CDR3 coding sequence is TGTGCCAGTACAACCGATAATCCGGGACAGGACTCTAACTATGGCTACACCTTC. Translating gives CASTTDNPGQDSNYGYTF.

V usage is TRBV27 and J usage is TRBJ1-6; D gene uncertain. Trimming stripped 0 bases from V and 9 bases from J, with 9 bases between. Germline lookup yields CDR1 MNHEY and CDR2 SMNVEV (reference sequence). CDR3 length: 14 residues. The CDR3 spells CASSLSGRGSPLHF. CDR3 coding DNA: TGTGCCAGCAGTTTATCGGGTCGGGGTTCACCCCTCCACTTT.

The V and J genes are TRBV9 and TRBJ1-5, with 7 bases lining up with TRBD1. The germline V gene encodes CDR1 SGDLS and CDR2 YYNGEE. The length of the CDR3 is 14 residues. V was clipped by 3 bases and J by 4 bases; unmatched bases: 4. The CDR3: CASSEGTANQPQHF. The DNA for the CDR3 is TGTGCCAGCAGCGAAGGGACAGCGAATCAGCCCCAGCATTTT.

A single count supports this clone. V gene TRBV2 combines with J gene TRBJ1-5; no clear D. Trimming pared 4 bases from V and 4 bases from J, leaving 8 bases between. The CDR3 is 13 amino acids. The V gene's germline CDR1 is SNHLY and CDR2 FYNNEI. CDR3 bases: TGTGCCAGCAGTGTCAAGAGGAATCAGCCCCAGCATTTT. Its translation is CASSVKRNQPQHF. The full variable domain, rest sourced from reference TRBV2 and TRBJ1-5, is EPEVTQTPSHQVTQMGQEVILRCVPISNHLYFYWYRQILGQKVEFLVSFYNNEISEKSEIFDDQFSVERPDGSNFTLKIRSTKLEDSAMYFCASSVKRNQPQHFGDGTRLSIL.

The V call is TRBV19, the J call TRBJ1-2, with a weak D call TRBD1 (5 bases). This CDR3 is built from 13 residues. Germline V gene lookup returns CDR1 LNHDA and CDR2 SQIVND (reference sequence). V dropped 6 bases and J dropped 2 bases, with 10 bases sitting between them. The DNA for the CDR3 is TGTGCCAGTAGCCTGGGACTGAACTATGGCTACACCTTC. Its protein is CASSLGLNYGYTF.

This chain links TRBV5-6 with TRBJ1-1; no reliable D call. The CDR3 is 13 amino acids. In germline, CDR1 is SGHDT, CDR2 YYEEEE. Trimming removed 0 bases at V and 7 bases at J, with 10 bases between. CDR3 in DNA: TGTGCCAGCAGCTTGGTGGCCGGGGATGAAGCTTTCTTT. Its translation is CASSLVAGDEAFF.

The rearrangement links TRBV15 to TRBJ2-1; 16 nucleotides line up with TRBD2. This CDR3 comprises 21 residues. The V gene end was trimmed by 1 base and the J gene end by 6 bases; junction bases not matched to a gene: 15. Per the germline V gene, CDR1 is LNHNV and CDR2 is YYDKDF (reference sequence). CDR3 bases: TGTGCCACCAGCAGAGTGACGGGACTAGCGGGAGGGCCAGGACGGGGCAATGAGCAGTTCTTC. It is translated as CATSRVTGLAGGPGRGNEQFF.

This chain links TRBV19 with TRBJ2-5, with 8 bases aligning to TRBD1. Germline V gene lookup returns CDR1 LNHDA and CDR2 SQIVND (reference sequence). The CDR3 runs to 16 residues. J gave up 0 bases and V 5 bases, and 8 bases lay outside the gene matches. The CDR3 bases are TGTGCCAGTAGTGAGAGGACAGGGATTTACCAAGAGACCCAGTACTTC. Amino acid sequence: CASSERTGIYQETQYF.

The rearrangement joins TRBV30 to TRBJ1-3, with 10 bases matching TRBD1. This CDR3 is built from 16 residues. The germline V gene encodes CDR1 GTSNPN and CDR2 SVGIG (reference sequence). J was trimmed by 0 bases and V by 2 bases; bases with no gene match: 4. In DNA form, the CDR3 reads TGTGCCTGGAGTCGGACAGGGGGGAGCTCTGGAAACACCATATATTTT. It specifies CAWSRTGGSSGNTIYF.

The J gene is TRBJ1-5, the V gene TRBV27; TRBD1 matches at 7 bases. V lost 6 bases, J lost 6 bases, and 8 bases stayed unmatched. The CDR3 consists of 14 residues. Germline V gene lookup returns CDR1 MNHEY and CDR2 SMNVEV (reference sequence). CDR3 in amino acids: CASSPGQVVQPQHF. The CDR3 DNA reads TGTGCCAGCAGCCCAGGACAGGTAGTTCAGCCCCAGCATTTT.

The sample holds a few counts of this clone. This chain connects TRBV2 to TRBJ2-7; D not resolved. Germline assignment: CDR1 SNHLY and CDR2 FYNNEI. V dropped 3 bases and J dropped 3 bases, with 9 bases sitting between them. The CDR3 runs to 13 residues. The CDR3 is CASSDPYNYEQYF. CDR3 sequence (DNA): TGTGCCAGCAGTGACCCCTATAACTACGAGCAGTACTTC.

Comments on this clone: It is unclear where the CDR3 begins or ends on the DNA, so no DNA is shown, and the CDR3 is as TCRdb lists it. This chain links TRBV28 with TRBJ1-1. Per the germline V gene, CDR1 is MDHEN and CDR2 is SYDVKM. The CDR3 spans 12 amino acids, including both terminal residues. The CDR3 here is CASSSSGGEAFF.

J is TRBJ2-1 and V is TRBV9; 11 bases are shared with TRBD2. The junction had 5 bases not matched to a gene; V was cut back by 2 bases and J by 7 bases. The germline V gene encodes CDR1 SGDLS and CDR2 YYNGEE. This CDR3 comprises 15 residues. CDR3 sequence: CASSVLTSGINEQFF. The CDR3 DNA reads TGTGCCAGCAGCGTGTTGACTAGCGGGATAAATGAGCAGTTCTTC.

The chain has TRBV7-2 and TRBJ1-1; no clear D. Germline assignment: CDR1 SGHTA and CDR2 FQGNSA. Deletions cut 5 bases from V and 1 base from J, with 8 bases between. This CDR3 comprises 13 residues. The CDR3 region is CASSPWANTEAFF. CDR3 coding DNA: TGTGCCAGCAGCCCCTGGGCGAACACTGAAGCTTTCTTT.

This clone was counted only a few times. V is TRBV19 and J is TRBJ2-1; 9 bases agree with TRBD2. The CDR3 totals 16 residues. CDR1 and CDR2 from the germline V gene are LNHDA and SQIVND (reference sequence). V shed 5 bases and J 0 bases; nucleotides not matched to a gene: 5. CDR3 nucleotides: TGTGCCAGTAGTTCGACTAGCGGCAGCTCCTACAATGAGCAGTTCTTC. This encodes CASSSTSGSSYNEQFF.

V gene TRBV6-5 combines with J gene TRBJ1-6, with 7 nucleotides matching TRBD1. The CDR3 consists of 14 residues. Losses at the gene ends were 4 bases for V and 5 bases for J; bases not matched to a gene: 2. The V gene's germline CDR1 is MNHEY and CDR2 SVGAGI. The CDR3 loop reads CASSSTGDNSPLHF. The DNA of the CDR3 is TGTGCCAGCAGTTCAACAGGGGATAATTCACCCCTCCACTTT.

This chain links TRBV7-9 with TRBJ1-2; D is ambiguous. Germline V lookup: CDR1 SEHNR, CDR2 FQNEAQ (reference sequence). V lost 2 bases, J lost 4 bases, and 8 bases lay in between. The CDR3 runs to 13 residues. The CDR3 spells CASSLKRGYGYTF. CDR3 sequence (DNA): TGTGCCAGCAGCTTAAAGCGGGGCTATGGCTACACCTTC.

The chain has TRBV5-1 and TRBJ2-1; 14 bases match TRBD2. Germline values: CDR1 SGHRS, CDR2 YFSETQ. The CDR3 consists of 15 residues. The trim removed 7 bases at V and 12 bases at J, leaving 12 bases unmatched. The CDR3 sequence is CASYAGTSGRGGQFF. The CDR3 region has the DNA TGCGCCAGCTACGCTGGGACTAGCGGGAGAGGAGGGCAGTTCTTC.

Only one count was recorded for this clone. V gene TRBV5-1 combines with J gene TRBJ2-5, with 7 bases lining up with TRBD1. V shed 4 bases, J shed 2 bases, and the junction held 11 bases outside the gene matches. Germline assignment: CDR1 SGHRS and CDR2 YFSETQ. The CDR3 runs to 16 residues. DNA of the CDR3: TGCGCCAGCAGCACGTTGCCAGGGACAGATCAAGAGACCCAGTACTTC. It yields the protein CASSTLPGTDQETQYF.